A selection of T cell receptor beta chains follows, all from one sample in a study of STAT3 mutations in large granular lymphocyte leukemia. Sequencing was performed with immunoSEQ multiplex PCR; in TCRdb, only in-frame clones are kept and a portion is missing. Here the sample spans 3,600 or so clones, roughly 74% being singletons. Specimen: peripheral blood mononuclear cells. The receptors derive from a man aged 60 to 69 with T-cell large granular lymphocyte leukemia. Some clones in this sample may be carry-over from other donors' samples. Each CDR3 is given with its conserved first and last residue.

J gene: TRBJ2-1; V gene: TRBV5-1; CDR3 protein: CASSLWGTTGVDEQFF
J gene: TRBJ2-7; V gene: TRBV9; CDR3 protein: CASSGKDHYEQYF
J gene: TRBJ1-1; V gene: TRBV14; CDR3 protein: CASSPIRQAEAFF
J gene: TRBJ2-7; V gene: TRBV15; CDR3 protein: CATSRDLAGVGEQYF
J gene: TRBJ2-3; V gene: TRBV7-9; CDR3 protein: CASSLALSQADTQYF
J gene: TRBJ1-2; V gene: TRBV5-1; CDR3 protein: CASSLDPGRSGYTF
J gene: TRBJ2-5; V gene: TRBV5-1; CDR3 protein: CASSLIRIAGETQYF
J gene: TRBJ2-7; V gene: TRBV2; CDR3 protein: CASSEWLAGDGIYEQYF
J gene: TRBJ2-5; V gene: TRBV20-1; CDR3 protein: CSARVGETQYF
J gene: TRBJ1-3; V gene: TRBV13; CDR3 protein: CASSSNNQRKGNTIYF
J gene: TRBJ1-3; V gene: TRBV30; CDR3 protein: CAWSYVGNTIYF
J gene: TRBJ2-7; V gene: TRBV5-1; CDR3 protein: CASSSTTDSYEQYF
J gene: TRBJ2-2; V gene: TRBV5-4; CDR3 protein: CASSLLLTGELFF